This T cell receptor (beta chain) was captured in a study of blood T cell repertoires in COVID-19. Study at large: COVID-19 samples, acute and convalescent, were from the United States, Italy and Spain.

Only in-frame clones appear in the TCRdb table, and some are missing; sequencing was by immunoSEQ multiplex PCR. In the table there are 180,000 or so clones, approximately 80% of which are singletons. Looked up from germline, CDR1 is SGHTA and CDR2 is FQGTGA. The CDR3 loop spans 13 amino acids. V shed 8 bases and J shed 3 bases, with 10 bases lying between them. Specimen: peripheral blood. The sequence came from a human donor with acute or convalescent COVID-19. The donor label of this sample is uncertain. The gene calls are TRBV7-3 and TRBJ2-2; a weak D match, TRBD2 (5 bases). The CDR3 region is CASGRVDTGELFF. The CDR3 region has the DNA TGTGCCAGCGGGAGAGTGGACACCGGGGAGCTGTTTTTT.